This is a list of T cell receptor beta chains from one sample in a study of blood T cells in healthy people across ages. TCRdb independently ran MiXCR on the 5' RACE reads; one entry per CDR3 protein. This table has more than 750,000 distinct CDR3 sequences, almost 30% appearing once. Another study also made use of these data, one on T cells of mothers and their children.

The sample was blood. The receptor source for this set is a woman aged 40 to 49 in good health. Both conserved end residues are part of each CDR3. The D gene is left open where the match is weak. The size entry is marked missing in some rows and otherwise reads once, few, many or a size class.

abundance | j_gene | v_gene | d_gene | CDR3aa | CDR3nt
many | TRBJ1-4 | TRBV12-3/TRBV12-4 | - | CASSFRTNEKLFF | TGTGCCAGCAGTTTTCGGACAAATGAAAAACTGTTTTTT
- | TRBJ1-5 | TRBV12-3/TRBV12-4 | TRBD1 | CASSAPKQGAKDQPQHF | TGTGCCAGCAGTGCCCCGAAACAGGGGGCGAAGGATCAGCCCCAGCATTTT
- | TRBJ2-5 | TRBV9 | TRBD1 | CASSVGTGALTQYF | TGTGCCAGCAGCGTAGGAACAGGGGCCCTGACCCAGTACTTC
few | TRBJ2-3 | TRBV20-1 | TRBD2 | CSAPRLAGGFTDTQYF | TGCAGTGCTCCTCGACTAGCGGGAGGTTTCACAGATACGCAGTATTTT
few | TRBJ2-1 | TRBV19 | - | CASSRGGSAYNEQFF | TGTGCCAGTAGTCGAGGCGGTAGTGCCTACAATGAGCAGTTCTTC
- | TRBJ2-7 | TRBV20-1 | TRBD2 | CSAPMRGGAWTYEQYF | TGCAGTGCCCCGATGCGGGGAGGGGCCTGGACCTACGAGCAGTACTTC
many | TRBJ1-2 | TRBV4-1 | - | CASSQDRSLRYGYTF | TGCGCCAGCAGCCAAGATCGGTCCCTGCGGTATGGCTACACCTTC
- | TRBJ1-5 | TRBV7-6 | - | CAGSLGIRQPQHF | TGTGCCGGCAGCTTAGGTATACGTCAGCCCCAGCATTTT
many | TRBJ2-1 | TRBV7-2 | - | CASSFENTGAYNEQFF | TGTGCCAGCAGCTTTGAGAACACGGGAGCCTACAATGAGCAGTTCTTC
many | TRBJ2-6 | TRBV18 | - | CASSPGSGTGANVLTF | TGTGCCAGCTCACCTGGCAGCGGTACTGGGGCCAACGTCCTGACTTTC
few | TRBJ2-7 | TRBV5-1 | - | CASGFVQGTYEQYF | TGCGCCAGCGGTTTCGTACAGGGCACCTACGAGCAGTACTTC
- | TRBJ1-1 | TRBV12-3/TRBV12-4 | TRBD1 | CASTVTGFVGGDTEAFF | TGTGCCAGCACTGTGACAGGGTTTGTGGGGGGGGACACTGAAGCTTTCTTT
many | TRBJ2-1 | TRBV29-1 | - | CSVDILAGNEQFF | TGCAGCGTTGACATACTAGCCGGCAATGAGCAGTTCTTC
few | TRBJ2-1 | TRBV3-1 | TRBD2 | CASSQPGLAGTYNEQFF | TGTGCCAGCAGCCAACCGGGACTAGCGGGTACTTACAATGAGCAGTTCTTC
- | TRBJ1-2 | TRBV12-3/TRBV12-4 | - | CASSFAGVEGYTF | TGTGCCAGCAGTTTTGCAGGGGTGGAAGGCTACACCTTC
- | TRBJ1-1 | TRBV25-1 | TRBD1 | CASSQTGVMNTEAFF | TGTGCCAGCAGCCAGACAGGGGTTATGAACACTGAAGCTTTCTTT
many | TRBJ1-2 | TRBV12-3/TRBV12-4 | TRBD1 | CASSPGTGGDYGYTF | TGTGCCAGCAGTCCCGGGACAGGCGGAGACTATGGCTACACCTTC
few | TRBJ1-5 | TRBV7-8 | - | CASSLKRESNQPQHF | TGTGCCAGCAGCCTCAAAAGGGAAAGCAATCAGCCCCAGCATTTT
- | TRBJ2-4 | TRBV7-2 | - | CASSLEGNLAKNIQYF | TGTGCCAGCAGCTTAGAGGGAAATCTAGCCAAAAACATTCAGTACTTC
few | TRBJ1-2 | TRBV12-3/TRBV12-4 | - | CASSSYARGKNYGYTF | TGTGCCAGCAGTTCCTATGCAAGGGGGAAGAACTATGGCTACACCTTC
many | TRBJ1-4 | TRBV4-1 | - | CASSQAPSTSGEKLFF | TGCGCCAGCAGCCAAGCTCCGAGTACATCCGGGGAAAAACTGTTTTTT
- | TRBJ2-1 | TRBV30 | - | CAWSVLGAYEQFF | TGTGCCTGGAGTGTATTAGGGGCGTATGAGCAGTTCTTC
- | TRBJ2-6 | TRBV13 | - | CAGSRGRPGANVLTF | TGTGCCGGATCCAGGGGCCGCCCTGGGGCCAACGTCCTGACTTTC
- | TRBJ1-6 | TRBV6-5 | - | CASHGGVYNSPLHF | TGTGCCAGTCACGGGGGGGTCTATAATTCACCCCTCCACTTT
many | TRBJ1-4 | TRBV7-2 | - | CASSSDGENEKLFF | TGTGCCAGCAGCTCTGACGGAGAAAATGAAAAACTGTTTTTT
- | TRBJ1-1 | TRBV25-1 | - | CASSGIGYNTEAFF | TGTGCCAGCAGTGGGATAGGGTATAACACTGAAGCTTTCTTT
once | TRBJ1-2 | TRBV20-1 | TRBD1 | CSADYRGLYGYTF | TGCAGTGCCGATTACAGGGGCCTCTATGGCTACACCTTC
few | TRBJ2-3 | TRBV11-2 | TRBD2 | CASNLTRLASDTQYF | TGTGCCAGCAACTTAACTCGACTAGCCTCAGATACGCAGTATTTT
- | TRBJ2-3 | TRBV5-1 | TRBD2 | CASSLGLAGFADTQYF | TGCGCCAGCAGCTTGGGACTAGCGGGGTTTGCAGATACGCAGTATTTT
- | TRBJ1-6 | TRBV5-1 | - | CASSLEVDSPLHF | TGCGCCAGCAGCTTGGAAGTTGATTCACCCCTCCACTTT
- | TRBJ2-7 | TRBV29-1 | - | CSVGWRDFSSRGAYEQYF | TGCAGCGTTGGATGGAGGGATTTTTCGAGCAGGGGGGCCTACGAGCAGTACTTC
- | TRBJ2-5 | TRBV20-1 | - | CSARAPRALGETQYF | TGCAGTGCTAGAGCCCCCAGGGCCTTAGGGGAGACCCAGTACTTC
- | TRBJ1-2 | TRBV20-1 | - | CSAREREVDNYGYTF | TGCAGTGCTAGAGAGCGAGAGGTCGATAACTATGGCTACACCTTC
few | TRBJ2-3 | TRBV4-3 | - | CASSQEVGHQGNTDTQYF | TGCGCCAGCAGCCAAGAAGTTGGGCACCAGGGGAACACAGATACGCAGTATTTT
few | TRBJ2-2 | TRBV9 | - | CASSVAVGGTGELFF | TGTGCCAGCAGCGTAGCTGTGGGCGGCACCGGGGAGCTGTTTTTT
- | TRBJ2-3 | TRBV3-1 | - | CASSLRKGGGVADTQYF | TGTGCCAGCAGCCTAAGAAAGGGGGGGGGCGTCGCAGATACGCAGTATTTT
few | TRBJ2-2 | TRBV20-1 | TRBD2 | CSARGTSGGYTGELFF | TGCAGTGCCCGAGGGACTAGCGGGGGATACACCGGGGAGCTGTTTTTT
many | TRBJ1-1 | TRBV6-4 | - | CASSDSGQTEAFF | TGTGCCAGCAGTGACTCGGGGCAGACTGAAGCTTTCTTT
few | TRBJ1-4 | TRBV11-2 | - | CASSLQEISEKLFF | TGTGCCAGCAGCTTACAGGAGATTTCCGAAAAACTGTTTTTT
many | TRBJ2-7 | TRBV7-2 | - | CASSPQTSGLAYEQYF | TGTGCCAGCAGCCCCCAAACCTCGGGGCTAGCCTACGAGCAGTACTTC
- | TRBJ1-2 | TRBV7-9 | TRBD1 | CASSQGQDRNYGYTF | TGTGCCAGCAGCCAGGGACAGGACCGTAACTATGGCTACACCTTC
many | TRBJ2-6 | TRBV18 | TRBD1 | CASSPPGQGASGANVLTF | TGTGCCAGCTCACCACCGGGACAGGGGGCGTCCGGGGCCAACGTCCTGACTTTC
- | TRBJ2-5 | TRBV7-2 | - | CASSPVRGRGGETQYF | TGTGCCAGCAGCCCGGTCCGGGGGCGCGGGGGAGAGACCCAGTACTTC
- | TRBJ2-1 | TRBV6-2/TRBV6-3 | - | CASSYRVPYNEQFF | TGTGCCAGCAGTTACAGGGTCCCCTACAATGAGCAGTTCTTC
- | TRBJ2-5 | TRBV3-1 | - | CASSQAGTETQYF | TGTGCCAGCAGCCAAGCAGGGACCGAGACCCAGTACTTC
- | TRBJ1-3 | TRBV21-1 | - | CASSKARGMPGLSGNTIYF | TGTGCCAGCAGCAAAGCTCGGGGGATGCCCGGCCTCTCTGGAAACACCATATATTTT
many | TRBJ2-5 | TRBV20-1 | - | CSARGDSEETQYF | TGCAGTGCTAGAGGGGATAGCGAAGAGACCCAGTACTTC
once | TRBJ2-1 | TRBV29-1 | - | CSVNTRDIAIVKQFF | TGCAGCGTGAACACCCGGGACATTGCGATTGTAAAGCAGTTCTTC
many | TRBJ1-2 | TRBV12-3/TRBV12-4 | TRBD1 | CASRNRGRYGYTF | TGTGCCAGCAGGAACAGGGGGAGGTATGGCTACACCTTC
few | TRBJ1-4 | TRBV18 | - | CASSPGQPHSEKLFF | TGTGCCAGCTCACCAGGACAGCCTCACAGCGAAAAACTGTTTTTT
few | TRBJ2-5 | TRBV5-1 | TRBD1 | CASSLESTGEETQYF | TGCGCCAGCAGCTTGGAGTCGACAGGGGAAGAGACCCAGTACTTC
few | TRBJ2-1 | TRBV6-5 | - | CASSYRGALSYNEQFF | TGTGCCAGCAGTTACCGGGGAGCCCTATCCTACAATGAGCAGTTCTTC
many | TRBJ2-7 | TRBV5-1 | - | CASSLESLPYEQYF | TGCGCCAGCAGCTTGGAAAGTCTTCCCTACGAGCAGTACTTC
- | TRBJ1-2 | TRBV7-2 | - | CASSPGVIYGYTF | TGTGCCAGCAGCCCCGGGGTGATCTATGGCTACACCTTC
many | TRBJ2-7 | TRBV6-5 | - | CPTAAGGGYEQYF | TGTCCTACGGCCGCAGGTGGAGGGTACGAGCAGTACTTC
- | TRBJ2-7 | TRBV20-1 | - | CSARPHNDEQYF | TGCAGTGCTAGGCCCCATAACGACGAGCAGTACTTC
few | TRBJ2-7 | TRBV12-3/TRBV12-4 | - | CASRSATYNEQYF | TGTGCCAGCAGGTCAGCAACCTACAATGAGCAGTACTTC